Listed below are T cell receptor beta chains from one sample, sequenced in a study of early T cells in non-severe SARS-CoV-2 infection. TCRdb recomputed calls from the 5' RACE reads with MiXCR, one row per CDR3 protein. The sample shows tens of thousands of distinct CDR3 sequences, less than 7.5% of them seen only once. The material sequenced was whole blood, taken at baseline. Receptors originate from an adult who was a healthcare worker with PCR-confirmed SARS-CoV-2 infection or an uninfected control (not recorded which). CDR3s include the opening cysteine and the closing phenylalanine or tryptophan. Fields, in order: clone size, D gene, V gene, J gene, CDR3 protein, CDR3 DNA. The D gene is left open where the match is weak. The size field is filled for only some rows; it gives once, few, many or a size class.

few,-,TRBV28,TRBJ1-5,CASSSQVNQPQHF,TGTGCCAGCAGTTCACAGGTTAATCAGCCCCAGCATTTT
few,-,TRBV2,TRBJ2-3,CASTRGVADTQYF,TGTGCCAGCACGAGGGGAGTGGCAGATACGCAGTATTTT
few,TRBD2,TRBV6-2/TRBV6-3,TRBJ2-1,CASRLEGLAGYNEQFF,TGTGCCAGCAGACTCGAGGGACTAGCGGGCTACAATGAGCAGTTCTTC
many,TRBD1,TRBV10-2,TRBJ1-1,CASSRTGDTEAFF,TGCGCCAGCAGTAGGACAGGGGACACTGAAGCTTTCTTT
many,-,TRBV25-1,TRBJ1-6,CASSPYSNSPLHF,TGTGCCAGCAGCCCCTACAGTAATTCACCCCTCCACTTT
few,-,TRBV7-2,TRBJ2-7,CASSPYGAGYEQYF,TGTGCCAGCAGCCCGTATGGCGCCGGCTACGAGCAGTACTTC
many,-,TRBV7-3,TRBJ1-4,CASFGLTNHRAVNEKLFF,TGTGCCAGCTTTGGTTTAACCAACCACAGGGCCGTAAATGAAAAACTGTTTTTT
many,-,TRBV5-6,TRBJ1-1,CASSLYTNTEAFF,TGTGCCAGCAGCTTGTACACGAACACTGAAGCTTTCTTT
few,-,TRBV7-9,TRBJ1-1,CASSWGQNLLEAFF,TGTGCCAGCAGCTGGGGCCAAAATTTGCTTGAAGCTTTCTTT
many,-,TRBV20-1,TRBJ1-6,CSAPVDYNSPLHF,TGCAGTGCTCCAGTTGACTATAATTCACCCCTCCACTTT
-,-,TRBV29-1,TRBJ2-7,CSVEAQRDEQYF,TGCAGCGTTGAAGCACAGAGAGACGAGCAGTACTTC
few,-,TRBV7-3,TRBJ1-1,CASSRAAPGAEAFF,TGTGCCAGCAGCCGAGCCGCCCCGGGGGCTGAAGCTTTCTTT
few,-,TRBV7-8,TRBJ2-5,CASSLLETQYF,TGTGCCAGCAGCCTCTTAGAGACCCAGTACTTC
many,TRBD1,TRBV11-2,TRBJ1-1,CASSPTGGYTEAFF,TGTGCCAGCAGCCCAACAGGGGGATATACTGAAGCTTTCTTT
few,-,TRBV5-4,TRBJ2-3,CASSFEGPDTQYF,TGTGCCAGCAGCTTTGAGGGGCCAGATACGCAGTATTTT
many,-,TRBV7-2,TRBJ1-2,CASSPGLNGYTF,TGTGCCAGCAGCCCCGGTTTGAATGGCTACACCTTC
many,TRBD1,TRBV5-6,TRBJ2-5,CASSSHTSGGFQETQYF,TGTGCCAGCAGCTCACATACCTCAGGGGGTTTCCAAGAGACCCAGTACTTC
many,TRBD1,TRBV7-2,TRBJ1-4,CASSLGRGQGEKLFF,TGTGCCAGCAGCTTAGGCAGGGGGCAGGGGGAAAAACTGTTTTTT
many,-,TRBV6-5,TRBJ2-7,CASRLTVSYEQYF,TGTGCCAGCAGACTGACGGTCTCCTACGAGCAGTACTTC
-,-,TRBV27,TRBJ2-3,CASSLWTVADTQYF,TGTGCCAGCAGTTTATGGACAGTCGCAGATACGCAGTATTTT
few,-,TRBV12-2,TRBJ2-7,CASRLARSGRDYHEQYF,TGTGCAAGTCGCTTAGCCCGTAGCGGGAGGGATTACCACGAGCAGTACTTC
medium-sized,TRBD2,TRBV19,TRBJ2-2,CASSSGSAVTGELFF,TGTGCCAGTAGTAGCGGGAGCGCAGTCACCGGGGAGCTGTTTTTT
many,TRBD1,TRBV3-1,TRBJ1-1,CASSPDRGWAEAFF,TGTGCCAGCAGCCCCGACAGGGGATGGGCTGAAGCTTTCTTT
many,TRBD2,TRBV5-1,TRBJ2-7,CASSPAGTSGYEQYF,TGCGCCAGCAGCCCGGCCGGGACTAGCGGCTACGAGCAGTACTTC
many,TRBD2,TRBV18,TRBJ2-4,CASSPVGLENIQYF,TGTGCCAGCTCACCCGTCGGACTAGAAAACATTCAGTACTTC
few,TRBD2,TRBV7-9,TRBJ2-1,CASSPPGAGVYNEQFF,TGTGCCAGCAGCCCTCCCGGGGCGGGAGTTTACAATGAGCAGTTCTTC
few,TRBD2,TRBV5-6,TRBJ2-1,CASSRSGRAYNEQFF,TGTGCCAGCAGCCGAAGCGGGAGGGCCTACAATGAGCAGTTCTTC
many,-,TRBV3-1,TRBJ1-2,CASRSTRADYGYTF,TGTGCCAGCAGGTCGACCAGGGCAGACTATGGCTACACCTTC
-,-,TRBV20-1,TRBJ1-5,CSARIPGNNQPQHF,TGCAGTGCTAGAATCCCGGGCAACAATCAGCCCCAGCATTTT
few,TRBD2,TRBV5-5,TRBJ2-5,CASSNLGGLADQETQYF,TGTGCCAGCAGCAACCTTGGGGGACTAGCGGATCAAGAGACCCAGTACTTC
few,-,TRBV24-1,TRBJ1-5,CATSDLGQNQPQHF,TGTGCCACCAGTGATTTAGGGCAGAATCAGCCCCAGCATTTT
-,-,TRBV7-2,TRBJ2-7,CASSLGLTTYEQYF,TGTGCCAGCAGCTTGGGACTGACGACCTACGAGCAGTACTTC
few,-,TRBV4-3,TRBJ2-7,CASSPRVGGVYEQYF,TGCGCCAGCAGCCCAAGAGTAGGAGGGGTCTACGAGCAGTACTTC
-,TRBD1,TRBV6-1,TRBJ2-7,CASSEIGQGYEQYF,TGTGCCAGCAGTGAAATTGGACAGGGCTACGAGCAGTACTTC
many,TRBD2,TRBV9,TRBJ2-7,CASSAWGSGDEQYF,TGTGCCAGCAGTGCATGGGGGAGCGGGGACGAGCAGTACTTC
-,-,TRBV7-3,TRBJ2-5,CASSPRGSQETQYF,TGTGCCAGCAGCCCACGGGGGTCCCAAGAGACCCAGTACTTC
many,-,TRBV7-6,TRBJ2-5,CASSISGTQYF,TGTGCCAGCAGCATCAGTGGGACCCAGTACTTC
few,TRBD1,TRBV4-3,TRBJ2-7,CASSQDWGQGTKTYEQYF,TGCGCCAGCAGCCAAGATTGGGGACAGGGTACAAAAACCTACGAGCAGTACTTC
many,TRBD2,TRBV18,TRBJ2-5,CASSLLAGERETQYF,TGTGCCAGCTCACTCCTAGCGGGAGAACGAGAGACCCAGTACTTC
many,-,TRBV20-1,TRBJ1-1,CSATDGRSRTEAFF,TGCAGTGCTACGGATGGGAGGTCCCGAACTGAAGCTTTCTTT
medium-sized,-,TRBV6-5,TRBJ2-3,CASSYKGTDTQYF,TGTGCCAGCAGTTACAAGGGCACAGATACGCAGTATTTT
medium-sized,-,TRBV20-1,TRBJ2-6,CSARVPGTGANVLTF,TGCAGTGCTAGGGTCCCGGGTACAGGGGCCAACGTCCTGACTTTC
many,-,TRBV7-2,TRBJ2-7,CASSFGTASSYEQYF,TGTGCCAGCAGCTTTGGGACGGCGAGCTCCTACGAGCAGTACTTC
many,-,TRBV7-9,TRBJ1-4,CASSLGGLNEKLFF,TGTGCCAGCAGCTTAGGGGGTTTAAATGAAAAACTGTTTTTT
medium-sized,-,TRBV10-3,TRBJ2-7,CAIGSHYEQYF,TGTGCCATCGGGTCCCACTACGAGCAGTACTTC
many,-,TRBV12-3/TRBV12-4,TRBJ2-7,CASRPGPRREEQYF,TGTGCCAGCAGACCGGGACCCCGTCGAGAGGAGCAGTACTTC
-,-,TRBV18,TRBJ2-1,CASSPPQGYNEQFF,TGTGCCAGCTCACCACCGCAGGGGTACAATGAGCAGTTCTTC
-,TRBD2,TRBV20-1,TRBJ2-1,CSARRGGIRNEQFF,TGCAGTGCTAGACGCGGGGGGATAAGGAATGAGCAGTTCTTC
many,TRBD1,TRBV6-2/TRBV6-3,TRBJ2-5,CASSPTGVGETQYF,TGTGCCAGCAGTCCTACAGGGGTAGGAGAGACCCAGTACTTC
-,-,TRBV6-5,TRBJ2-5,CASSPRVGETQYF,TGTGCCAGCAGCCCCAGGGTGGGGGAGACCCAGTACTTC
-,-,TRBV2,TRBJ1-1,CASRKGPLAFF,TGTGCCAGCAGGAAGGGACCACTCGCTTTCTTT
few,-,TRBV3-1,TRBJ2-7,CASSQAVARDSYEQYF,TGTGCCAGCAGCCAAGCGGTGGCGAGGGACTCCTACGAGCAGTACTTC
few,TRBD2,TRBV29-1,TRBJ2-7,CSVLSGRAGYEQYF,TGCAGCGTTCTTAGCGGGAGGGCCGGCTACGAGCAGTACTTC
few,-,TRBV6-2/TRBV6-3,TRBJ2-1,CASSRVTDSQGSYNEQFF,TGTGCCAGCAGTAGGGTTACCGACAGTCAAGGCTCCTACAATGAGCAGTTCTTC
-,TRBD1,TRBV28,TRBJ1-4,CATATGQGDEKLFF,TGTGCCACCGCGACCGGACAGGGCGATGAAAAACTGTTTTTT